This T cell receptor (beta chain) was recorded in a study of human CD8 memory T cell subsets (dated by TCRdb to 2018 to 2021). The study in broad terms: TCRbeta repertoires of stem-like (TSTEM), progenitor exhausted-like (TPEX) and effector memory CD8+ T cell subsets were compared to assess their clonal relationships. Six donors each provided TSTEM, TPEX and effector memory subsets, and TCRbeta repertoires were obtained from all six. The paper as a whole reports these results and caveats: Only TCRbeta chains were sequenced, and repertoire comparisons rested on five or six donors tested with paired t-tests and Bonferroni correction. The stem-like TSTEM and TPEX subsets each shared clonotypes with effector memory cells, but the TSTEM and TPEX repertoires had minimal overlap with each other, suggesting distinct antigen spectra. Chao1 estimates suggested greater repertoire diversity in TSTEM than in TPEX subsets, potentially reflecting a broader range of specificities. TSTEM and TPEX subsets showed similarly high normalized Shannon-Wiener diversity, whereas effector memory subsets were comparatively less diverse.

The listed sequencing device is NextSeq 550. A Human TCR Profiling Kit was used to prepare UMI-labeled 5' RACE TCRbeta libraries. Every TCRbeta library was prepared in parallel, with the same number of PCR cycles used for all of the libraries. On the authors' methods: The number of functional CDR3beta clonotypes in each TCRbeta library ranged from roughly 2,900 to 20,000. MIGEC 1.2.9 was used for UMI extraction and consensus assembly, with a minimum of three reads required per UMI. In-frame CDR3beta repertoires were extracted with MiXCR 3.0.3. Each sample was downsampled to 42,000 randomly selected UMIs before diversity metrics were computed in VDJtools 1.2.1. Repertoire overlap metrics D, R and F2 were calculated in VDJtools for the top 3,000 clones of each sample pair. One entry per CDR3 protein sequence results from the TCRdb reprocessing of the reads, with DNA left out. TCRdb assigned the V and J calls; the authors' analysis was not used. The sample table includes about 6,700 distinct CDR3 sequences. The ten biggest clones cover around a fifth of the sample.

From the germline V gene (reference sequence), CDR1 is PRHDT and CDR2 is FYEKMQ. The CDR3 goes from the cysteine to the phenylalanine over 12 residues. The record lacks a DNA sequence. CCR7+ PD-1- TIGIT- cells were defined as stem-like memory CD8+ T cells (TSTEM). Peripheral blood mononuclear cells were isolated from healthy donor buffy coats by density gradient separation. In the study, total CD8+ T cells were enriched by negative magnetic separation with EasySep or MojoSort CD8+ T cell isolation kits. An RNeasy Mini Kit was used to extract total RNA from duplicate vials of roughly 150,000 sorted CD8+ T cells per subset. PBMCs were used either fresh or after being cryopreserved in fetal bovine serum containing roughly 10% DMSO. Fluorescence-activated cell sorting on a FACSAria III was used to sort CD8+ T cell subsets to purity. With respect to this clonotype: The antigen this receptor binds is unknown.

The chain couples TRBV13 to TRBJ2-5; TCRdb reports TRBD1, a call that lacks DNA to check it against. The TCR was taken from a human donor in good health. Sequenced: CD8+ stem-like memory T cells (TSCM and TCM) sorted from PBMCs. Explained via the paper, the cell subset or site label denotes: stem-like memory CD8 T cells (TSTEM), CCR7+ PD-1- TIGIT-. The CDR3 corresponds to CASSRQGETQYF.